This note documents a single TCR beta chain sequence. This clone was counted a single time. Its antigen is currently not known. Base qualities are not recorded, but no much larger clone differs from it by a single base. This sample was included in a study of T cell responses to AZD1222 COVID-19 vaccine (dated by TCRdb to the early 2020s). Describing the broader study: AZD1222 recipients whose second dose came at about 4 weeks and those whose second dose came at about 12 weeks were combined into one group, since spike-specific TCR depth and breadth did not differ between the two schedules. Trial participants were enrolled by age into 18-55, 56-69 and 70-plus year subgroups, with 148, 28 and 57 TCR-sequenced participants respectively. TCR sequencing was performed for roughly 240 trial participants, of whom about 200 were given two doses of AZD1222 and around 26 were given two doses of MenACWY control vaccine. Points the paper makes about the study in general: Participants were mostly white British, with more females than males. The authors suggested clonal diversity may have been underestimated. Because no day 14 peak-response samples were available, repertoires were characterized only after the peak T cell response. CD4 TCRs associated with the vaccine covered the entire spike protein, and the dominant responses were in regions 160-218 and 743-854. In the small 56-69-year group, the increase in depth fell short of significance, most likely because of low power. Spike-specific TCR breadth and depth rose significantly after two AZD1222 doses compared with day 0 and with MenACWY recipients. Only five or six AZD1222 recipients were SARS-CoV-2 seropositive at baseline, limiting conclusions about previously exposed vaccinees. Epitopes outside the regions mutated in the B.1.351 and B.1.1.7 variants were reportedly recognized by nearly half of the unique spike-specific TCRs.

The time point label on this specimen signifies: baseline before first vaccination. The vaccinee samples were drawn from two UK trials, COV001 and COV002, one of which was a single-blind randomized controlled phase 2/3 trial testing AZD1222 (ChAdOx1 nCoV-19) in healthy adults. For TCRbeta chain sequencing, PBMC samples from trial participants were taken at day 0 and at day 28 after the second dose. The CDR3 regions of human TCRbeta chains were analyzed by immunosequencing. The original methods were these. TCRs in the repertoires were matched against a reference library of SARS-CoV-2-specific TCRs that had been generated with the MIRA antigen-specificity platform. Breadth was defined as the fraction of unique TCRs that were SARS-CoV-2-associated. Depth was defined as the fraction of total T cells that were SARS-CoV-2-associated. Each spike-specific TCR was assigned to its reactive spike region and to a CD4 or CD8 class using the MIRA data. Log10-transformed breadth and depth values were compared by one-way ANOVA with Sidak's multiple comparisons tests. Sourced from immuneACCESS, this table was stored by TCRdb with only in-frame sequences that have V and J called. A share of the clones is absent; for the studies checked, an unresolved V gene accounts for under half, and the remainder has no known explanation. The V and J calls and clone size were taken over from that table, and D and trimming were inferred from the DNA. The sample yields around 110,000 clones; around nine tenths were counted once. Approximately 10% of the sample comes from the top ten.

The source was peripheral blood, collected on day 0 of AZD1222 vaccination. The TCR was taken from an adult in good health.

The DNA reads TGTGCCTGGAGCAAGACAGGGGTGTCCGAGCAGTACTTC. Its product reads: CAWSKTGVSEQYF. In this chain, TRBV30 is recombined with TRBJ2-7; 8 of the junction bases match TRBD1. CDR1 GTSNPN and CDR2 SVGIG were looked up in the germline V gene (reference sequence). V is pruned by 3 bases and J by 6 bases, leaving 7 bases of the junction without a gene match. The CDR3 holds 13 amino acids from the cysteine to the phenylalanine. The DNA shown is the 39-base CDR3, in frame from base 1.